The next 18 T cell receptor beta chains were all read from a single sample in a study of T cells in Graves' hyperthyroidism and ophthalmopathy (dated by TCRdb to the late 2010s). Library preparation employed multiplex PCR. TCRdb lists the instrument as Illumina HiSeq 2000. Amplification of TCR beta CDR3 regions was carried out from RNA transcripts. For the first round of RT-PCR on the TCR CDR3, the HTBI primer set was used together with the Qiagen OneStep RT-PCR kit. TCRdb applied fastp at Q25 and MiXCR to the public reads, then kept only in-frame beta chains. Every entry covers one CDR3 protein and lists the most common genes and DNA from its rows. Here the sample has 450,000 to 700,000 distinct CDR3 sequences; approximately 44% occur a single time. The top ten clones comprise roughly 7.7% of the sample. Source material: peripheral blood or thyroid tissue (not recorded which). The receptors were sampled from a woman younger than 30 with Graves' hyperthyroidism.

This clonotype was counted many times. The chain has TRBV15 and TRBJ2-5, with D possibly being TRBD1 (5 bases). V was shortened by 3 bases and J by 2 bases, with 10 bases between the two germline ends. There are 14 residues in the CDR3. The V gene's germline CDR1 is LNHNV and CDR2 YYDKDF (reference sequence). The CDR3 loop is CATSRTDDQETQYF. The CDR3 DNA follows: TGTGCCACCAGCAGGACAGATGATCAAGAGACCCAGTACTTC. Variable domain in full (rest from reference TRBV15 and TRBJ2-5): DAMVIQNPRYQVTQFGKPVTLSCSQTLNHNVMYWYQQKSSQAPKLLFHYYDKDFNNEADTPDNFQSRRPNTSFCFLDIRSPGLGDTAMYLCATSRTDDQETQYFGPGTRLLVL.

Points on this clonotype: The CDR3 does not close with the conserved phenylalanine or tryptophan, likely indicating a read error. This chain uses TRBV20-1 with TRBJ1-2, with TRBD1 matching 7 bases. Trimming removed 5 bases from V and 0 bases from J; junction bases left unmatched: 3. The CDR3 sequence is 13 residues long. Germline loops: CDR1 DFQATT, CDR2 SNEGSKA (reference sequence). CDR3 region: CSAYDRANYGYTS. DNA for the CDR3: TGCAGTGCTTACGACAGGGCTAACTATGGCTACACCTCC.

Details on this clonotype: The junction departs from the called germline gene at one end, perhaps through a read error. CDR3 amino acids: CASSQLPSSGEQYF. In DNA, the CDR3 is TGCGCCAGCAGCCAGTTGCCGTCTTCAGGGGAGCAGTACTTC. The gene calls are TRBV5-8 and TRBJ2-7; tentatively, D is TRBD1 (5 bases). The CDR3 length is 14 residues. Per the germline V gene, CDR1 is SGHTS and CDR2 is YDEGEE.

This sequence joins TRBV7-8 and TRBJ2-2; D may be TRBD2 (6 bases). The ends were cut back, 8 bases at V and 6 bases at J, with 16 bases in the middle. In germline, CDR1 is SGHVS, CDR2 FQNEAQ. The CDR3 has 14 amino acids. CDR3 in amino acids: CASRGYTQAGELFF. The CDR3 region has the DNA TGTGCCAGCCGGGGGTATACACAGGCCGGGGAGCTGTTTTTT. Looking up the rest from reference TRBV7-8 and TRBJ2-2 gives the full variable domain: GAGVSQSPRYKVAKRGQDVALRCDPISGHVSLFWYQQALGQGPEFLTYFQNEAQLDKSGLPSDRFFAERPEGSVSTLKIQRTQQEDSAVYLCASRGYTQAGELFFGEGSRLTVL.

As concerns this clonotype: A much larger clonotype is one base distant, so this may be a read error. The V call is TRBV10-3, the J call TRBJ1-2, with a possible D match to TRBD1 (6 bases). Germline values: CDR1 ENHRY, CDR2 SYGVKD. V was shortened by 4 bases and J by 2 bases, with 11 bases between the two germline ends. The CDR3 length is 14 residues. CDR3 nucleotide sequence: TGTGCCATCAGTGTTATGACAGGAAACTATGGCTACACCTTC. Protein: CAISVMTGNYGYTF.

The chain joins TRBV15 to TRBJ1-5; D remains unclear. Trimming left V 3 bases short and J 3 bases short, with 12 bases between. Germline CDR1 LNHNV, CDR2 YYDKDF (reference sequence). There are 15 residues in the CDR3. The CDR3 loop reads CATSSSGIPNQPQHF. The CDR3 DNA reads TGTGCCACCAGCAGTAGCGGGATTCCCAATCAGCCCCAGCATTTT.

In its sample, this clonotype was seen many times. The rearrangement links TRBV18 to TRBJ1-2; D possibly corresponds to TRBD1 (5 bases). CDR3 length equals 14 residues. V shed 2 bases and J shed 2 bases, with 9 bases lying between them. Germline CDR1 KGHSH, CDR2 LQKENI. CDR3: CASSPEGWNYGYTF. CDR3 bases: TGTGCCAGCTCACCAGAGGGGTGGAACTATGGCTACACCTTC.

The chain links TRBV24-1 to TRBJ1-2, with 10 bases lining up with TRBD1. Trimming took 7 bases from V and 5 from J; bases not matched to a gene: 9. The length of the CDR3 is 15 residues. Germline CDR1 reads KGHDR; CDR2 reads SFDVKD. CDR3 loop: CATRDDRGPIYGYTF. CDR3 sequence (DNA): TGTGCCACCAGAGACGACAGGGGGCCAATTTATGGCTACACCTTC.

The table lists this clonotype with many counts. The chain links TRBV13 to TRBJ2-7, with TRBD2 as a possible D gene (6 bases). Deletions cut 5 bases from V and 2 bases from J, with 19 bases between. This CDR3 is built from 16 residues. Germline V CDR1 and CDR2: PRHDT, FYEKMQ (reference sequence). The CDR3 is CASSPSRGRMAYEQYF. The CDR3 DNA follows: TGTGCCAGCAGCCCGTCACGGGGGAGGATGGCCTACGAGCAGTACTTC.

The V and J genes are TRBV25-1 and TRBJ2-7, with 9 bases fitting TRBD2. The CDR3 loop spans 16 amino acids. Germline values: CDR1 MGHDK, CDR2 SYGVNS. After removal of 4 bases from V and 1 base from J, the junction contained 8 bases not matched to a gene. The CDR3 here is CASSGGLAPVSYEQYF. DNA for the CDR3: TGTGCCAGCAGTGGCGGACTAGCGCCCGTTTCCTACGAGCAGTACTTC.

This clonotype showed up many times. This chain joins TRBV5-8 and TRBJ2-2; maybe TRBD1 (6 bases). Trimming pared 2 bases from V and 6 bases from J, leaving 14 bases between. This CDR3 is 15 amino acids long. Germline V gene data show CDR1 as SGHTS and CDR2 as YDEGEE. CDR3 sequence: CASSFRTVGSGELFF. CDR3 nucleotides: TGTGCCAGCAGCTTTAGGACAGTGGGTTCCGGGGAGCTGTTTTTT.

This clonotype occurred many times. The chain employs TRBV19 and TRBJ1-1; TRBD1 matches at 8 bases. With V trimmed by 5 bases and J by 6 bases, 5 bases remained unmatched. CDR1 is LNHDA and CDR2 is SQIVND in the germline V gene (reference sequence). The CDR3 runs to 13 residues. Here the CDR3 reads CASSYRGMAEAFF. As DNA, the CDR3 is TGTGCCAGTAGTTACAGGGGGATGGCTGAAGCTTTCTTT.

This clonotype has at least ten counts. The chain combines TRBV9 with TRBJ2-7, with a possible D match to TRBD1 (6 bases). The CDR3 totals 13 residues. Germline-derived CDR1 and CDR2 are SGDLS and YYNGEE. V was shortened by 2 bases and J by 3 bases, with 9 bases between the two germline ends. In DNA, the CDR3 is TGTGCCAGCAGCGTCAGACAGGACTACGAGCAGTACTTC. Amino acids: CASSVRQDYEQYF.

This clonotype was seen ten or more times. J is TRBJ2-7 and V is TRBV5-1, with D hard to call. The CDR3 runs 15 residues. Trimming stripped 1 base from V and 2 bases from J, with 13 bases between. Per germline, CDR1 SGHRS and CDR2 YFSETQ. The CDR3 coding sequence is TGCGCCAGCAGCTTGATGGCCCCTTCCCCCTACGAGCAGTACTTC. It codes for CASSLMAPSPYEQYF.

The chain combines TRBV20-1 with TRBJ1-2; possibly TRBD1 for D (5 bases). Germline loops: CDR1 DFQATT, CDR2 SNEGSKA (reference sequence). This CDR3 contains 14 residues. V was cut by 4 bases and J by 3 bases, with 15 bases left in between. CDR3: CSAMTSGTDYGYTF. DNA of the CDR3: TGCAGTGCTATGACTAGCGGGACGGACTATGGCTACACCTTC.

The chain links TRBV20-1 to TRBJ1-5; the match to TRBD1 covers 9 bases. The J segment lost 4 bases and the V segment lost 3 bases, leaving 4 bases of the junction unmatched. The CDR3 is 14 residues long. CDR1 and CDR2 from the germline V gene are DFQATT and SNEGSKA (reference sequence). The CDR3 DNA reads TGCAGTGCTAGGGGGACAGGGAGAAATCAGCCCCAGCATTTT. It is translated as CSARGTGRNQPQHF.

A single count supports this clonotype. The CDR3 here is CASSPSGTYEHF. In DNA, the CDR3 is TGTGCCAGCAGTCCTAGCGGTACCTACGAGCATTTT. The chain is built from TRBV12-3 or TRBV12-4 and TRBJ1-5; no definite D call. CDR3 length equals 12 residues. V lost 5 bases and J 14 bases, leaving 16 bases between the germline ends.

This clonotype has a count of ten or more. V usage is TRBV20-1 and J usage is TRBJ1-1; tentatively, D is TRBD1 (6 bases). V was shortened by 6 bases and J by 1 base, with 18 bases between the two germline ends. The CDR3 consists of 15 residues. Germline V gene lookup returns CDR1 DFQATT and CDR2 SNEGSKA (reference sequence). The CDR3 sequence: CSAEDRGGANTEAFF. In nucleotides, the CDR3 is TGCAGTGCAGAAGACCGGGGGGGCGCGAACACTGAAGCTTTCTTT.